This TCR beta chain was retrieved from a study of identical twins (dated by TCRdb to the mid-2010s). General notes on the study: TCR alpha and beta repertoires from monozygotic twins, unrelated adults of various ages and cord blood were deep-sequenced to test whether fetal clonotypes persist. To rule out contamination, the twin experiments were replicated at different times with different library preparation protocols. What the study reported, not specific to this receptor: Because the same donors could not be followed over many years, the conclusions relied on cross-sectional statistical analysis. Compared with coincidental sharing between unrelated individuals, out-of-frame TCR alpha sequences shared between twins had an excess of sequences with low generation probability. Abundant cord blood beta clonotypes carried fewer insertions; young adult naive repertoires showed a weaker similar trend, while memory repertoires showed none. In monozygotic twins, recombination models systematically underestimated out-of-frame TCR alpha sharing, but the models matched the sharing seen between unrelated individuals. In beta out-of-frame sequences, excess twin sharing was weaker, because having fewer shared sequences lowered the signal-to-noise ratio. Invariant T cells such as MAIT and iNKT could partly confound zero-insertion analyses, although diverse VJ usage argued against such confounding for most clonotypes.

The library relied on 5' RACE. The sequencing machine was an Illumina HiSeq 2000. Template switching introduced a universal primer binding site; the final cDNA contained a unique molecular identifier, enabling accurate counting of TCR cDNA molecules. Specific primers in the conserved constant-segment region were used to synthesize first-strand cDNA for TCR alpha and beta chains. To control for contamination, every cDNA library was double barcoded, receiving both a SMART-Mk sample barcode and Illumina barcodes. Two successive PCR steps introduced TruSeq adapter sequences along with Illumina sample barcodes. Sequencing of the TCR alpha and beta cDNA libraries was done on the Illumina HiSeq platform using custom primers. The source study handled its data this way. MiGEC processed the raw reads to extract unique molecular identifiers, while MiXCR was used to determine the CDR3 positions. Recombination models were inferred per individual with the repgenHMM and IGoR tools using an EM algorithm. Shared clonotype analysis was performed with the tcR package in R, normalizing sharing by the product of cloneset sizes. Out-of-frame nonproductive sequences were analyzed to study raw recombination free of thymic and clonal selection effects. TCRdb passed the public sequencing reads through fastp at Q25 and MiXCR, retaining productive beta sequences. Rows matching on CDR3 protein sequence are summarized as one entry with the most common DNA and genes. The V and J calls were not made by the authors but by TCRdb's processing. This sample holds about 190,000 distinct CDR3 sequences; approximately 15% were observed only once. The ten largest account for 40% of the sample.

Concerning this clonotype itself: The target of this receptor is not known. Base qualities are missing; no much larger clone stands one base away.

Taken from the germline V gene, the CDR1 and CDR2 loops are SGHRS and YFSETQ. The CDR3, cysteine through phenylalanine, is 11 amino acids long. The only DNA kept is the CDR3, 33 bases in frame from the first base. V is pared back by 4 bases and J by 5 bases, with 7 bases lying between the germline termini. Only healthy Caucasian donors were included. Three pairs of female monozygotic twins, all aged 18 to 29 years, made up the twin cohort. CD4+ and CD8+ T cell populations were isolated with positive isolation kits from Invitrogen. A further study also used this sample, focusing on T cells expressing NK-cell markers. As the second paper documents: Three sorted T-cell subsets (CD3+CD56+NKG2C+, CD3+CD56+NKG2C- and CD3+CD56-NKG2C+) from about 8 donors had their TCR beta-chain repertoires profiled. Among the eight sequenced donors, only one was HCMV-seronegative, while the other seven were HCMV-seropositive. In several experiments an anti-gammadeltaTCR antibody was added to restrict sorting to alphabetaTCR-expressing T cells. For five or six donors, the dominant CD3+CD56+NKG2C+ clonotypes were among the top 10 CD8+ clonotypes and accounted for about 1.0-7.5% of CD8+ T cells. Those dominant clonotypes were again the most abundant among CD3+CD56-NKG2C+ cells in a handful of donors, at about 28.3-65%. Whether the expanded NKG2C-expressing T cell clones were specific for HCMV antigens was left unclear. All eight donors whose samples were sequenced were randomly selected healthy volunteers, three of them men and five women. HCMV-specific IgG was detected in serum with a commercial ELISA kit to determine HCMV serostatus. MIGEC was used to demultiplex reads and group the reads by UMI, and MiTCR was used to assemble and quantify clonotypes. Only TCR cDNA sequences supported by at least two reads were kept to exclude erroneous sequences. The tcR package was used for downstream repertoire analysis, and clonotypes were matched between fractions using CDR3 nucleotide sequence together with V segment. VDJmatch was used to annotate antigen specificity against VDJdb, with one amino acid substitution in CDR3 permitted.

This receptor was identified in a woman under 30 in good health. The sample comprised CD8+ T cells sorted from blood. The chain was built from TRBV5-1 and TRBJ2-7, with an unclear D gene assignment. DNA sequence: TGCGCCAGCAGCAATAACGACGAGCAGTACTTC. The translation is CASSNNDEQYF.